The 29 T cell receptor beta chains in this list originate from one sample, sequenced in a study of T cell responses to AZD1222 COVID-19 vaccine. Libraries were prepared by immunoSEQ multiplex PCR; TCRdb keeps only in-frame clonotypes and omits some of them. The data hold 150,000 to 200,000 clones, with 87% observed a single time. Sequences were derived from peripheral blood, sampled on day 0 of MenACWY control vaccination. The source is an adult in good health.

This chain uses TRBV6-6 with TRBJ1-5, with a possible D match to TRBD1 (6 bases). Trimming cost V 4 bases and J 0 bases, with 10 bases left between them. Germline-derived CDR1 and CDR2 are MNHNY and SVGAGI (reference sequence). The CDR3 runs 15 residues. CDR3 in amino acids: CASSWDKDSNQPQHF. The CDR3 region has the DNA TGTGCCAGCAGTTGGGACAAAGATAGCAATCAGCCCCAGCATTTT.

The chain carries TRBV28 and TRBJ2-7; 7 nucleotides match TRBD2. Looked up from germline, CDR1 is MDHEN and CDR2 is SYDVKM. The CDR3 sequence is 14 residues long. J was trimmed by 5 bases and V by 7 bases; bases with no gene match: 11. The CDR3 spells CASTMGLSVHEQYF. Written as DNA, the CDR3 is TGTGCCAGCACCATGGGACTATCGGTCCACGAGCAGTACTTC.

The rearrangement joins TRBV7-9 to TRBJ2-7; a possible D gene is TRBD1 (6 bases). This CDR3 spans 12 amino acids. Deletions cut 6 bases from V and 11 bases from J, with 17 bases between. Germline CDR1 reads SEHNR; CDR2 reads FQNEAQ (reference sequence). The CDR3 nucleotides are TGTGCCAGCAGTATCAGTGGGGGCGCTAAGTACTTC. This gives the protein CASSISGGAKYF.

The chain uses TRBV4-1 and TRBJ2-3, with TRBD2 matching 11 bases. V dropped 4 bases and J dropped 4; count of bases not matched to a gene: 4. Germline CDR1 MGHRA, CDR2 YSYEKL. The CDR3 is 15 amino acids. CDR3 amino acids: CASSLGLAGADTQYF. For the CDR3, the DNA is TGCGCCAGCAGCCTAGGACTAGCGGGCGCAGATACGCAGTATTTT.

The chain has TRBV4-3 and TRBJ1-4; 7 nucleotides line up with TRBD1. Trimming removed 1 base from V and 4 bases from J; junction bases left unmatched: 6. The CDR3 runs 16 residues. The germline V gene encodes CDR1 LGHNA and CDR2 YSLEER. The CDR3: CASSQAPGGDNEKLFF. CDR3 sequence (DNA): TGCGCCAGCAGCCAAGCCCCAGGGGGGGATAATGAAAAACTGTTTTTT.

This chain's CDR3 is CASSLLSQGARETQYF. The CDR3, as DNA: TGTGCCAGCAGCTTACTGAGCCAGGGGGCGCGAGAGACCCAGTACTTC. The chain is built from TRBV7-2 and TRBJ2-5, with 8 nucleotides matching TRBD1. Germline V gene data show CDR1 as SGHTA and CDR2 as FQGNSA. J was trimmed by 4 bases and V by 2 bases; bases with no gene match: 9. The CDR3 covers 16 residues.

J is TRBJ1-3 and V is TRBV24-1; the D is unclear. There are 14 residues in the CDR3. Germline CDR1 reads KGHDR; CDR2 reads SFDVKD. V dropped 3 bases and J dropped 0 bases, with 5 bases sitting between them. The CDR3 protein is CATSDTGSGNTIYF. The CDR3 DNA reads TGTGCCACCAGTGATACCGGCTCTGGAAACACCATATATTTT.

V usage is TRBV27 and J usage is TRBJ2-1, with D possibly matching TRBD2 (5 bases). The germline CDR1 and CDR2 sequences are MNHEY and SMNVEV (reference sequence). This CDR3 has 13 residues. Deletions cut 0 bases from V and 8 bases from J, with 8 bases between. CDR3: CASSLSPGYEQFF. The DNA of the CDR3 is TGTGCCAGCAGTTTATCCCCGGGATATGAGCAGTTCTTC.

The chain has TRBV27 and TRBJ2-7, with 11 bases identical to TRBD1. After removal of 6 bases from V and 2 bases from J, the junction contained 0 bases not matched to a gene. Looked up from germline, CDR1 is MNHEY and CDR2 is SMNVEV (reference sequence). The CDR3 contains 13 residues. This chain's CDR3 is CASRGQGAYEQYF. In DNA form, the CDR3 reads TGTGCCAGCAGGGGACAGGGGGCCTACGAGCAGTACTTC.

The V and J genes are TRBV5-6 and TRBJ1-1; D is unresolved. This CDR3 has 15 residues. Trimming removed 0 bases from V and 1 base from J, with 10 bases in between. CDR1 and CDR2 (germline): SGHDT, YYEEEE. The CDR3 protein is CASSLVREKNTEAFF. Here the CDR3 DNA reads TGTGCCAGCAGCTTGGTACGGGAGAAGAACACTGAAGCTTTCTTT.

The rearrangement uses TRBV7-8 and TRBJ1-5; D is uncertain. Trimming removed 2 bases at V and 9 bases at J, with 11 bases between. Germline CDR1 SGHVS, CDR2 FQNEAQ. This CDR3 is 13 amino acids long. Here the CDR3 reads CASSLQAVSPQHF. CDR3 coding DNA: TGTGCCAGCAGCTTACAGGCCGTGTCGCCCCAGCATTTT.

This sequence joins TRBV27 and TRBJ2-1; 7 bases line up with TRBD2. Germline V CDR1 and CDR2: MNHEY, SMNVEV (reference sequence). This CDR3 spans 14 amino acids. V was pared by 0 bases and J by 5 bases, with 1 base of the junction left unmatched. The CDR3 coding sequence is TGTGCCAGCAGTTTATCGCTAGCGGACAATGAGCAGTTCTTC. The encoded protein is CASSLSLADNEQFF.

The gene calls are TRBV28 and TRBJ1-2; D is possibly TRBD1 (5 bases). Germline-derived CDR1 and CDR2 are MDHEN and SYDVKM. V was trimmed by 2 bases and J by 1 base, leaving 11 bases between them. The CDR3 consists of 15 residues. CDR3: CASSLGNRHNYGYTF. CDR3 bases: TGTGCCAGCAGTTTAGGCAACAGGCATAACTATGGCTACACCTTC.

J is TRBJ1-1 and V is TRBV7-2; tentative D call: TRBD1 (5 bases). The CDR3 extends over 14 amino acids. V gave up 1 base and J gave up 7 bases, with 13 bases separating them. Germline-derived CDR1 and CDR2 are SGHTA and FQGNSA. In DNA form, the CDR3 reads TGTGCCAGCAGCTTAGAGAGCGGGCAGGGTGAAGCTTTCTTT. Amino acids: CASSLESGQGEAFF.

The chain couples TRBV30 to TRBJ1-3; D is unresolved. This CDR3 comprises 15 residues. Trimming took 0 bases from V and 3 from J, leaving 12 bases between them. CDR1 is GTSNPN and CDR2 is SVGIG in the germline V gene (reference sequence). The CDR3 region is CAWSVSMPLGNTIYF. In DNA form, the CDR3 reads TGTGCCTGGAGTGTATCAATGCCCCTTGGAAACACCATATATTTT.

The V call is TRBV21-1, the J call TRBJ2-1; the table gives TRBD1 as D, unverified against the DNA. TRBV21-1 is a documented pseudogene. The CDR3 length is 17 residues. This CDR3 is CASTAEGPGQSYNEQFF. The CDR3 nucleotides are TGTGCCAGCACCGCCGAGGGCCCGGGACAGTCCTACAATGAGCAGTTCTTC.

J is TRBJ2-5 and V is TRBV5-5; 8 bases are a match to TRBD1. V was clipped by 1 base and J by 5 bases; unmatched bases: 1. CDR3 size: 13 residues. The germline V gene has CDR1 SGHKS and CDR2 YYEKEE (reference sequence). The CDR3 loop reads CASSLQGAETQYF. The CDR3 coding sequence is TGTGCCAGCAGCTTGCAGGGGGCGGAGACCCAGTACTTC.

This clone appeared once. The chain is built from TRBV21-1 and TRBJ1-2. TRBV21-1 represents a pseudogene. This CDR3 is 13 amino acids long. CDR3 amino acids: CASRAEGGYGYTF. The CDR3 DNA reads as TGTGCCAGCAGGGCGGAGGGGGGGTATGGCTACACCTTC.

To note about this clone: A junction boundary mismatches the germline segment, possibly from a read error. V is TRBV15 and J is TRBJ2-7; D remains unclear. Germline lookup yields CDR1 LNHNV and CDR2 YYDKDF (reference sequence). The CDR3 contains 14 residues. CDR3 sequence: CATSRDRVLQEQYF. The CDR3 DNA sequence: TGTGCCACCAGCAGAGATCGGGTGTTGCAAGAACAGTACTTT.

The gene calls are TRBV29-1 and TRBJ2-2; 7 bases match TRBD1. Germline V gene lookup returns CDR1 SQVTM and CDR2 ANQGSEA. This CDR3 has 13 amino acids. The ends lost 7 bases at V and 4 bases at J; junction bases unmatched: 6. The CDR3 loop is CSGDRDGTGELFF. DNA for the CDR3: TGCAGCGGAGACAGGGATGGCACCGGGGAGCTGTTTTTT.

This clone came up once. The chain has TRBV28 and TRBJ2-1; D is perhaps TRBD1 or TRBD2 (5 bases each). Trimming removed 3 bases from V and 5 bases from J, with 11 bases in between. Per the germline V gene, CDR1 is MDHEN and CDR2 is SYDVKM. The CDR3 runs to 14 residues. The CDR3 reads CASSFSGTHNEQFF. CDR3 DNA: TGTGCCAGCAGTTTCTCCGGGACCCACAATGAGCAGTTCTTC.

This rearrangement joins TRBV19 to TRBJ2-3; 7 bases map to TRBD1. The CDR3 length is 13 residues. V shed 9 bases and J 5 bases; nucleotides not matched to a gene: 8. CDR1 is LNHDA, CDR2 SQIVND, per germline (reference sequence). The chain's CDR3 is CASTWTGGDTQYF. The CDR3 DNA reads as TGTGCCAGCACATGGACAGGTGGAGATACGCAGTATTTT.

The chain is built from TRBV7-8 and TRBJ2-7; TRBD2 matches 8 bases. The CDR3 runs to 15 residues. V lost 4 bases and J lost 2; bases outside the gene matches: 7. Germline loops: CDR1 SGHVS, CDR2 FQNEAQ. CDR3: CASSYLLRGAYEQYF. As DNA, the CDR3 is TGTGCCAGCAGCTACCTTTTGCGGGGGGCCTACGAGCAGTACTTC.

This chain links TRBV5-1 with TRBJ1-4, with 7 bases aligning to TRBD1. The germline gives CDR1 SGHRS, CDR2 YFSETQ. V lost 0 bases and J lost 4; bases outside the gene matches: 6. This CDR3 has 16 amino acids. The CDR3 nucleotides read TGCGCCAGCAGCTTGGGTCAGGACAGGTATAATGAAAAACTGTTTTTT. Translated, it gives CASSLGQDRYNEKLFF.

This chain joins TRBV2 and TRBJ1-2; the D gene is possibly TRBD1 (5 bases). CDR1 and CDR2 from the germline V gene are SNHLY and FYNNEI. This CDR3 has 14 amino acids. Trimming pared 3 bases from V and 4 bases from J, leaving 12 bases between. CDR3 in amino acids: CASSDLLGGYGYTF. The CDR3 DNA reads TGTGCCAGCAGTGACCTCTTGGGGGGCTATGGCTACACCTTC.

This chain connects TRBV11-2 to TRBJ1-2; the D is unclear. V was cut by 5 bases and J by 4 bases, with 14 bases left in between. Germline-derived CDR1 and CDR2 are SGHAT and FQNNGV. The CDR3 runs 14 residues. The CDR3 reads CASSPAKETYGYTF. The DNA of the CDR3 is TGTGCCAGCAGCCCTGCGAAAGAGACCTATGGCTACACCTTC.

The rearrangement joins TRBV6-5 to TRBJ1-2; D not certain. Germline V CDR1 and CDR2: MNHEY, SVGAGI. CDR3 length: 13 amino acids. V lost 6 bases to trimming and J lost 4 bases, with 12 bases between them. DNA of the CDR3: TGTGCCAGCAGCCTGGTTCACGGCTATGGCTACACCTTC. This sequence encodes CASSLVHGYGYTF.

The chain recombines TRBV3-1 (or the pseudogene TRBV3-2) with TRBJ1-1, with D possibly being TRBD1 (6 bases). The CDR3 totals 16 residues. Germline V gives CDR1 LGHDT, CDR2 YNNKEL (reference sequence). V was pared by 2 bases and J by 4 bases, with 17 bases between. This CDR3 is CASSQSFGGSGTEAFF. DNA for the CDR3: TGTGCCAGCAGCCAAAGTTTTGGGGGCTCCGGCACTGAAGCTTTCTTT.

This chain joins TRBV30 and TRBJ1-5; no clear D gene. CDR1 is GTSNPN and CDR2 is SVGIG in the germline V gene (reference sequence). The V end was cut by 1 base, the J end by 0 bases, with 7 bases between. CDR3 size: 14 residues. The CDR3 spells CAWSDTNSNQPQHF. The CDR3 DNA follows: TGTGCCTGGAGTGACACTAATAGCAATCAGCCCCAGCATTTT.